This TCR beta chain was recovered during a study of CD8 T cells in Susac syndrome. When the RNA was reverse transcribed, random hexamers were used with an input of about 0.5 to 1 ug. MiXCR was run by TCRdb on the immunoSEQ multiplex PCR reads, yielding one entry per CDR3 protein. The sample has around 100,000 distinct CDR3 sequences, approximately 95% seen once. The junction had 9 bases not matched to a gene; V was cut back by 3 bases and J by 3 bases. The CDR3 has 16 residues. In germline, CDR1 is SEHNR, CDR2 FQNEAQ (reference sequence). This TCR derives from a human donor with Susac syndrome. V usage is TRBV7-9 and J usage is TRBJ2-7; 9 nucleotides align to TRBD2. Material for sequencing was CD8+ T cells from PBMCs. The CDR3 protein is CASSFDGGRGNYEQYF. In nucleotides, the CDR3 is TGTGCCAGCAGCTTCGATGGCGGGAGGGGGAACTACGAGCAGTACTTC. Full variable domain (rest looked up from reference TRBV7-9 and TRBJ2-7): DTGVSQNPRHKITKRGQNVTFRCDPISEHNRLYWYRQTLGQGPEFLTYFQNEAQLEKSRLLSDRFSAERPKGSFSTLEIQRTEQGDSAMYLCASSFDGGRGNYEQYFGPGTRLTVT.